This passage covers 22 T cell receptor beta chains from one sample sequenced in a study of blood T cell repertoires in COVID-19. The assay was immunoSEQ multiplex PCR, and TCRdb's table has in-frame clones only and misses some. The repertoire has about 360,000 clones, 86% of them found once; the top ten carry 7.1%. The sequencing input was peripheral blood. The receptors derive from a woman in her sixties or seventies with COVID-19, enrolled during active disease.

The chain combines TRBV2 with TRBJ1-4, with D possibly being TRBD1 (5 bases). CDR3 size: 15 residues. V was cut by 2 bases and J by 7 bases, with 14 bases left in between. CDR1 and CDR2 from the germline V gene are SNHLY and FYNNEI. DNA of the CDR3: TGTGCCAGCAGTGAAAGAAAAGGGGAGGCTGAAAAACTGTTTTTT. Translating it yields CASSERKGEAEKLFF. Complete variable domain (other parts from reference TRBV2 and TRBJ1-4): EPEVTQTPSHQVTQMGQEVILRCVPISNHLYFYWYRQILGQKVEFLVSFYNNEISEKSEIFDDQFSVERPDGSNFTLKIRSTKLEDSAMYFCASSERKGEAEKLFFGSGTQLSVL.

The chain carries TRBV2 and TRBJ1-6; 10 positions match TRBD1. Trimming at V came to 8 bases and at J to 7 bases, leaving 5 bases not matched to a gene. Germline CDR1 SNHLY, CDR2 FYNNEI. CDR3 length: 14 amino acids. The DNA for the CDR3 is TGTGCCAGCGGGGACAGGGGAGGAAATTCACCCCTCCACTTT. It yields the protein CASGDRGGNSPLHF.

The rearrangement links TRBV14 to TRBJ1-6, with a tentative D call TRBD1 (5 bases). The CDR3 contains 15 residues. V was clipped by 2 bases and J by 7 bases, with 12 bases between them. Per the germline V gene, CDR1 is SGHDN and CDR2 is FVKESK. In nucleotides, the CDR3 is TGTGCCAGCAGCCAAAGGTGGTCAGGGAATTCACCCCTCCACTTT. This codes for CASSQRWSGNSPLHF.

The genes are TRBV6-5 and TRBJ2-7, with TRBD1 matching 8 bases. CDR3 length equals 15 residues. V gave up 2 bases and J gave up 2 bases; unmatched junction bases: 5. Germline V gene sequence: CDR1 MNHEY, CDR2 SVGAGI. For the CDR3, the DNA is TGTGCCAGCAGTTACGGCGGACAGGGACCCTACGAGCAGTACTTC. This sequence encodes CASSYGGQGPYEQYF.

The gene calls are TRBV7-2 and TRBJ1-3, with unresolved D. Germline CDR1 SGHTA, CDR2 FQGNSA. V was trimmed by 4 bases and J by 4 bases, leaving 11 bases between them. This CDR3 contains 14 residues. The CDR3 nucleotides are TGTGCCAGCAGCTACGGGATGGGAGGAAACACCATATATTTT. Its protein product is CASSYGMGGNTIYF.

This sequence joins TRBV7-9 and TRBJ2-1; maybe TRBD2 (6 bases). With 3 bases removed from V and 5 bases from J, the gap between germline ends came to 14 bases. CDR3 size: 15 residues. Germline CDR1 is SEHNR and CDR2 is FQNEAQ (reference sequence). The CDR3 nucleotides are TGTGCCAGCAGCTTGTACGCGGGACCTCACAATGAGCAGTTCTTC. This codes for CASSLYAGPHNEQFF.

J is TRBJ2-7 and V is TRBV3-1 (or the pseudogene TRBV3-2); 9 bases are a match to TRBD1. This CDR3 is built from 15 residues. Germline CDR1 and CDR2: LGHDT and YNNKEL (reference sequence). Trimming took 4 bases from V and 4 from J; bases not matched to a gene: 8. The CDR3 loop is CASSRLTGGAYEQYF. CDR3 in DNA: TGTGCCAGCAGCCGACTGACAGGGGGGGCTTACGAGCAGTACTTC.

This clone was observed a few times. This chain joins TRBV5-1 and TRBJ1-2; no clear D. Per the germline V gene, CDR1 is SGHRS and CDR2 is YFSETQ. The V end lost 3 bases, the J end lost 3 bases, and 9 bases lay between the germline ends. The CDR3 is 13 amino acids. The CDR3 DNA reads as TGCGCCAGCAGCTCGGTATTGGACTATGGCTACACCTTC. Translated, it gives CASSSVLDYGYTF.

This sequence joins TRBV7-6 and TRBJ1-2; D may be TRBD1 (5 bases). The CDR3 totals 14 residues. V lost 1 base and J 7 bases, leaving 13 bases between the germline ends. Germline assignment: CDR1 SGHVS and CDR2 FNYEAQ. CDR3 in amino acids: CASSLGPWGSGYTF. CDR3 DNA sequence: TGTGCCAGCAGCTTAGGTCCCTGGGGCAGTGGCTACACCTTC.

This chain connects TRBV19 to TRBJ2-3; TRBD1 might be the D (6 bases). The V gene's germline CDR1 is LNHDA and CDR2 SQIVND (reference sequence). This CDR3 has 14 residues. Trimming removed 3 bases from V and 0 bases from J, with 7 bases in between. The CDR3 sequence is CASSITGSTDTQYF. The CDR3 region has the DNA TGTGCCAGTAGTATTACAGGGAGCACAGATACGCAGTATTTT.

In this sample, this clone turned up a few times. The CDR3 protein is CASSRDSNNSPLHF. CDR3 DNA sequence: TGTGCCAGCAGCCGGGACAGTAATAATTCACCCCTCCACTTT. J is TRBJ1-6 and V is TRBV7-2; 7 nucleotides match TRBD1. Looked up from germline, CDR1 is SGHTA and CDR2 is FQGNSA. CDR3 length equals 14 residues. Losses at the gene ends were 5 bases for V and 5 bases for J; bases not matched to a gene: 3.

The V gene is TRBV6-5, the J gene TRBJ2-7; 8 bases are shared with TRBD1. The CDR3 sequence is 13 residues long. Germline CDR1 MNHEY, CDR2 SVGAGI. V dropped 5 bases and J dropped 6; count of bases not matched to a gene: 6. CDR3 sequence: CASSTTGAAEQYF. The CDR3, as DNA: TGTGCCAGCAGTACGACAGGGGCGGCCGAGCAGTACTTC.

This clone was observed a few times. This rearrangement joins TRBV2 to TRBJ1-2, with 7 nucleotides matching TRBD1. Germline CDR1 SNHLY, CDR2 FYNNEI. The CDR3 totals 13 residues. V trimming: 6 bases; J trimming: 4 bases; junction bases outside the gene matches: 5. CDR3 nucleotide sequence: TGTGCCAGCAGGGGGACAGTAGGCTATGGCTACACCTTC. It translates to CASRGTVGYGYTF.

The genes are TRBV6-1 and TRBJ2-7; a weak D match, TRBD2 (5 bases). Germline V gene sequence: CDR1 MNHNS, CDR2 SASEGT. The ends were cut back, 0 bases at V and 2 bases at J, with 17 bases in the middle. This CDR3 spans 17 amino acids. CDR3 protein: CASSEASMGSITYEQYF. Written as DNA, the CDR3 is TGTGCCAGCAGTGAAGCGTCTATGGGGAGTATCACCTACGAGCAGTACTTC.

This chain's CDR3 is CASSFQGVHGYTF. DNA for the CDR3: TGTGCCAGCAGTTTTCAGGGGGTCCATGGCTACACCTTC. The chain combines TRBV12-3 or TRBV12-4 with TRBJ1-2; 7 nucleotides line up with TRBD1. Trimming took 3 bases from V and 6 from J; bases not matched to a gene: 4. The CDR3 loop spans 13 amino acids.

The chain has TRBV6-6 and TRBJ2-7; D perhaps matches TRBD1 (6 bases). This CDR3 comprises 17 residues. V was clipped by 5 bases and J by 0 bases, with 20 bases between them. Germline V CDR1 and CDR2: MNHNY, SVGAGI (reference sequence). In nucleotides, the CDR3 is TGTGCCAGCAGTCGCAAACTAGACAGGTCAAGCTCCTACGAGCAGTACTTC. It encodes CASSRKLDRSSSYEQYF.

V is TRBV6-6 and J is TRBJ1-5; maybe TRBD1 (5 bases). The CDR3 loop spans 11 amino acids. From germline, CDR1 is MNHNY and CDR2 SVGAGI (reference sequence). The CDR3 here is CGAGVDQPQHF. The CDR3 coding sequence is TGTGGAGCGGGGGTGGATCAGCCCCAGCATTTT.

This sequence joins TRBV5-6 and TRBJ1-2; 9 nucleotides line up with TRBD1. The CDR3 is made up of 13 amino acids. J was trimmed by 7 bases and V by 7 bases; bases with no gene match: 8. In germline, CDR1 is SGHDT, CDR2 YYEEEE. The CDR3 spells CASGDRAPRGYTF. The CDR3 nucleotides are TGTGCCAGCGGGGACAGGGCTCCGCGTGGCTACACCTTC.

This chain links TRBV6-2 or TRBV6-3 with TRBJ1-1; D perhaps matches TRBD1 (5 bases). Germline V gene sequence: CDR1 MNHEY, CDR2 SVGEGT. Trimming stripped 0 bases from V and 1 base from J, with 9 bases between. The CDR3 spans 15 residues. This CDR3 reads CASSYSGRANTEAFF. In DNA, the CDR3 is TGTGCCAGCAGTTACTCAGGCAGGGCGAACACTGAAGCTTTCTTT.

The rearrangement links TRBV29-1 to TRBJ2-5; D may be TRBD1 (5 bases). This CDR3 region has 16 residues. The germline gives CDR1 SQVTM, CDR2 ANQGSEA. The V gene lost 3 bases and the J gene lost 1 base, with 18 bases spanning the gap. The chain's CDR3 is CSVDRSARRGQETQYF. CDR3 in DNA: TGCAGCGTTGACCGATCGGCTCGTAGGGGCCAAGAGACCCAGTACTTC.

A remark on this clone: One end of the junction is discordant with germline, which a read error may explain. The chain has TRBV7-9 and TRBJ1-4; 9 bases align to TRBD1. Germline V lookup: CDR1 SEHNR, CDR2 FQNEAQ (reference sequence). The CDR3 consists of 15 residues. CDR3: CASSLAGTGLEKLFF. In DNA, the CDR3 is TGTGCCAGCAGCCTAGCGGGGACAGGGCTTGAAAAACTGTTTTTT.

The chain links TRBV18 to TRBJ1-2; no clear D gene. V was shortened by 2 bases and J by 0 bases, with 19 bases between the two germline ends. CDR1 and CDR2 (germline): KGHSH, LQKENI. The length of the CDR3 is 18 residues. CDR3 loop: CASSPALPSGISNYGYTF. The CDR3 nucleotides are TGTGCCAGCTCACCAGCACTACCGTCCGGGATCTCTAACTATGGCTACACCTTC.